The 9 T cell receptor beta chains reported below all come from one sample, sequenced in a study of cytomegalovirus exposure and HLA in healthy donors. It was with 60 Vbeta and 13 Jbeta primers that the PCR ran. TCRdb's table, derived via immunoSEQ multiplex PCR, lists solely in-frame clones and lacks some. The sample has some 160,000 clones, around three quarters seen once. What was sequenced was PBMCs. These receptors originate from a woman in her 40s in good health and CMV-seronegative.

V and J are TRBV23-1 and TRBJ1-4, with TRBD1 identical over 7 bases. TRBV23-1 is noted as an ORF with a role that remains uncertain. Losses at the gene ends were 7 bases for V and 8 bases for J; bases not matched to a gene: 7. The CDR3 is 13 residues long. The CDR3 region has the DNA TGCGCCAGCACCCAACAGGGGAGAGAAAAACTGTTTTTT. Translated, it gives CASTQQGREKLFF.

This sequence joins TRBV28 and TRBJ2-7; 13 nucleotides align to TRBD2. CDR1 is MDHEN and CDR2 is SYDVKM in the germline V gene. This CDR3 has 15 residues. The junction had 6 bases not matched to a gene; V was cut back by 5 bases and J by 5 bases. CDR3 in amino acids: CASSPGTSGVHEQYF. CDR3 DNA sequence: TGTGCCAGCAGTCCAGGGACTAGCGGGGTCCACGAGCAGTACTTC.

The chain joins TRBV7-8 to TRBJ1-5; D possibly corresponds to TRBD1 (5 bases). Germline lookup yields CDR1 SGHVS and CDR2 FQNEAQ. Trimming removed 3 bases from V and 5 bases from J, with 11 bases in between. The CDR3 is made up of 14 amino acids. CDR3 amino acids: CASSFRDLDQPQHF. CDR3 bases: TGTGCCAGCAGCTTCAGGGATTTAGATCAGCCCCAGCATTTT.

This sequence joins TRBV5-6 and TRBJ2-3; 10 bases align to TRBD2. Germline V gene data show CDR1 as SGHDT and CDR2 as YYEEEE. This CDR3 comprises 16 residues. The junction had 2 bases not matched to a gene; V was cut back by 1 base and J by 0 bases. The CDR3 protein is CASSLLAGGSTDTQYF. In DNA, the CDR3 is TGTGCCAGCAGCTTGTTAGCGGGGGGCAGCACAGATACGCAGTATTTT.

The chain uses TRBV7-8 and TRBJ1-2, with D perhaps TRBD1 (6 bases). V lost 5 bases to trimming and J lost 0 bases, with 10 bases between them. Germline V gene data show CDR1 as SGHVS and CDR2 as FQNEAQ. This CDR3 region has 14 residues. This chain's CDR3 is CASSPRTANYGYTF. The CDR3 nucleotides read TGTGCCAGCAGCCCCCGGACAGCTAACTATGGCTACACCTTC.

Relative to its sample, this clone is medium-sized (0.01 to 0.1%). The DNA for the CDR3 is TGCGCCAGCAGAGATTCCTTCAGCTCTGGGGCCAACGTCCTGACTTTC. It is translated as CASRDSFSSGANVLTF. The chain recombines TRBV5-1 with TRBJ2-6; D is unclear. Germline V gives CDR1 SGHRS, CDR2 YFSETQ. The V gene lost 5 bases and the J gene lost 0 bases, with 12 bases spanning the gap. The CDR3 runs 16 residues.

This rearrangement joins TRBV11-2 to TRBJ2-1; 9 nucleotides line up with TRBD2. J gave up 3 bases and V 0 bases, and 12 bases lay outside the gene matches. Germline V gene lookup returns CDR1 SGHAT and CDR2 FQNNGV. The CDR3 is 19 residues long. As DNA, the CDR3 is TGTGCCAGCAGCTTAGATTCAGGCATGGGACTAGCACGCTACAATGAGCAGTTCTTC. Its translation: CASSLDSGMGLARYNEQFF.

The chain joins TRBV4-1 to TRBJ2-7; TRBD2 matches 8 bases. V lost 6 bases, J lost 0 bases, and 4 bases stayed unmatched. The germline V gene has CDR1 MGHRA and CDR2 YSYEKL. The CDR3 has 14 residues. CDR3 loop: CASSPRGGSYEQYF. The CDR3 nucleotides are TGCGCCAGCAGTCCCCGGGGGGGCTCCTACGAGCAGTACTTC.

This chain links TRBV28 with TRBJ2-3; TRBD2 matches 8 bases. The CDR3 spans 13 residues. V lost 5 bases and J lost 9; bases outside the gene matches: 7. In germline, CDR1 is MDHEN, CDR2 SYDVKM. The CDR3, as DNA: TGTGCCAGCAGTCCCCGGGGGGGGGACACGCAGTATTTT. Encoded protein: CASSPRGGDTQYF.